Each of the 11 T cell receptor beta chains below was sequenced from the same sample in a study of T cells after yellow fever vaccination (dated by TCRdb to between 2019 and 2020). Explained via the paper, the treatment or condition label denotes: live attenuated yellow fever vaccine strain. Preparation of the library involved 5' RACE. For sequencing, an Illumina HiSeq 2500 was employed. TCRdb trimmed public reads at Q25 via fastp, called clones via MiXCR and kept in-frame beta chains. Every CDR3 protein is listed once, alongside the most common genes and DNA of its rows. The sample contains a few hundred thousand distinct CDR3 sequences, 6.2% of them found a single time. Of the sample, 15% is held by the ten largest clones. The sequencing here drew on PBMCs, taken 5 days after the yellow fever booster vaccination. These receptors came from a young man who received the YFV17D yellow fever vaccine.

This clonotype was recorded many times. The chain combines TRBV27 with TRBJ2-3; possible D gene TRBD1, 7 bases. This CDR3 spans 12 amino acids. V dropped 5 bases and J dropped 5 bases, with 8 bases sitting between them. Germline CDR1 and CDR2: MNHEY and SMNVEV (reference sequence). The chain's CDR3 is CASSQGGDTQYF. The CDR3 region has the DNA TGTGCCAGCAGTCAGGGGGGAGATACGCAGTATTTT.

In its sample, this clonotype was seen many times. The chain couples TRBV6-2 or TRBV6-3 to TRBJ2-5; no firm D call. The ends were cut back, 2 bases at V and 5 bases at J, with 3 bases in the middle. Germline assignment: CDR1 MNHEY and CDR2 SVGEGT. There are 11 residues in the CDR3. Here the CDR3 reads CASSYVETQYF. Here the CDR3 DNA reads TGTGCCAGCAGTTACGTCGAGACCCAGTACTTC.

A note on this clonotype: This may be a read error: a much more frequent sequence differs by one nucleotide. The J gene is TRBJ2-7, the V gene TRBV6-2 or TRBV6-3; D gene uncertain. The length of the CDR3 is 16 residues. CDR1 and CDR2 from the germline V gene are MNHEY and SVGEGT. With 5 bases removed from V and 6 bases from J, the gap between germline ends came to 23 bases. CDR3 region: CASSHGTPSPPREQYF. CDR3 nucleotide sequence: TGTGCCAGCAGTCACGGTACGCCTTCCCCTCCACGCGAGCAGTACTTC.

The chain carries TRBV11-1 and TRBJ2-5; 8 nucleotides agree with TRBD2. V was clipped by 2 bases and J by 5 bases; unmatched bases: 16. CDR1 is SGHAT, CDR2 FQDESV, per germline (reference sequence). The CDR3 is made up of 18 amino acids. CDR3 nucleotide sequence: TGTGCCAGCAGCTTAAGGGGCAGCGGGAGCCTCCAGGCGGAGACCCAGTACTTC. Translated: CASSLRGSGSLQAETQYF.

This clonotype was counted many times. The chain employs TRBV18 and TRBJ1-3; no reliable D call. The germline gives CDR1 KGHSH, CDR2 LQKENI. The CDR3 has 16 amino acids. Trimming took 8 bases from V and 0 from J, leaving 17 bases between them. CDR3 nucleotide sequence: TGTGCCAGCACAACCCTTGGCAGTTCCTCTGGAAACACCATATATTTT. This encodes CASTTLGSSSGNTIYF.

This clonotype occurred a few times. The J gene is TRBJ2-3, the V gene TRBV4-3; 12 positions agree with TRBD2. Germline V gene data show CDR1 as LGHNA and CDR2 as YSLEER. Trimming cost V 4 bases and J 5 bases; bases outside gene matches: 10. This CDR3 has 17 residues. CDR3 sequence reads: CASSLTRTSGKVDTQYF. The CDR3 coding sequence is TGCGCCAGCAGCCTGACCCGGACTAGCGGGAAGGTAGATACGCAGTATTTT.

The V and J genes are TRBV18 and TRBJ2-7, with D tentatively TRBD2 (6 bases). Germline V CDR1 and CDR2: KGHSH, LQKENI. V was pared by 3 bases and J by 6 bases, with 15 bases between. The CDR3 sequence is 14 residues long. The CDR3 nucleotides read TGTGCCAGCTCACCCGTTGCGGGGCACCTCGAGCAGTACTTC. This codes for CASSPVAGHLEQYF.

The table lists this clonotype with a few counts. The V gene is TRBV3-1, the J gene TRBJ2-7, with TRBD2 matching 7 bases. CDR1 LGHDT and CDR2 YNNKEL come from the germline V gene (reference sequence). Germline trimming cut 6 bases from V and 4 bases from J; bases unmatched to any gene: 12. This CDR3 contains 15 residues. The CDR3 loop is CASSSSSGATYEQYF. Written as DNA, the CDR3 is TGTGCCAGCAGTTCCTCTAGCGGAGCCACGTACGAGCAGTACTTC.

V usage is TRBV20-1 and J usage is TRBJ1-2, with D perhaps matching TRBD1 (5 bases). V lost 5 bases to trimming and J lost 4 bases, with 17 bases between them. The CDR3 has 14 amino acids. Germline lookup yields CDR1 DFQATT and CDR2 SNEGSKA (reference sequence). This CDR3 is CSAVDMGLGYGYTF. The CDR3, as DNA: TGCAGTGCTGTCGACATGGGGCTAGGCTATGGCTACACCTTC.

Only a few counts were recorded for this clonotype. The chain uses TRBV29-1 and TRBJ2-7, with a possible D match to TRBD2 (6 bases). This CDR3 is built from 14 residues. Trimming left V 4 bases short and J 2 bases short, with 15 bases between. Germline-derived CDR1 and CDR2 are SQVTM and ANQGSEA. CDR3 region: CSVAVPGVAYEQYF. In DNA, the CDR3 is TGCAGCGTTGCCGTTCCGGGGGTAGCCTACGAGCAGTACTTC.

This clonotype was counted a few times. The chain recombines TRBV27 with TRBJ2-2, with TRBD2 identical over 7 bases. The V gene's germline CDR1 is MNHEY and CDR2 SMNVEV (reference sequence). J lost 3 bases, V lost 7 bases, and 14 bases had no gene match. This CDR3 has 17 amino acids. The CDR3 protein is CASTPLGGRIDTGELFF. CDR3 sequence (DNA): TGTGCCAGCACCCCCCTGGGGGGGAGAATCGACACCGGGGAGCTGTTTTTT.